The 30 T cell receptor beta chains below were found in one sample sequenced in a study of blood T cell repertoires in COVID-19. Some clones are missing from TCRdb's copy, which holds only in-frame ones; the method was immunoSEQ multiplex PCR. The data contain 70,000 or so clones, over 80% of them singletons. The sample consisted of peripheral blood. These receptors all come from a woman of 80 years or more with active COVID-19.

The CDR3 DNA sequence: TGTGCCAGCAGCCAAATAGTCACGTCCGCGAACACCGGGGAGCTGTTTTTT. Residues: CASSQIVTSANTGELFF. J is TRBJ2-2 and V is TRBV3-1 (or the pseudogene TRBV3-2), with D hard to call. The CDR3 extends over 17 amino acids. Looked up from germline, CDR1 is LGHDT and CDR2 is YNNKEL (reference sequence). Trimming took off 2 bases at V and 0 bases at J, with 13 bases between the two ends.

This clone was detected a few times. The CDR3 reads CASSPGLHYEQYF. The CDR3 DNA reads as TGTGCCAGCAGCCCGGGACTTCACTACGAGCAGTACTTC. The chain carries TRBV7-2 and TRBJ2-7; TRBD2 might be the D (6 bases). Germline CDR1 is SGHTA and CDR2 is FQGNSA. This CDR3 spans 13 amino acids. With 5 bases removed from V and 3 bases from J, the gap between germline ends came to 11 bases.

The chain carries TRBV4-2 and TRBJ2-5; a weak D match, TRBD1 (6 bases). Germline CDR1 reads LGHNA; CDR2 reads YNFKEQ. V lost 2 bases to trimming and J lost 2 bases, with 12 bases between them. The CDR3 spans 15 residues. The CDR3, as DNA: TGTGCCAGCAGCCAATTAGGACAGCCTCAAGAGACCCAGTACTTC. This gives the protein CASSQLGQPQETQYF.

V usage is TRBV6-6 and J usage is TRBJ1-5, with TRBD1 matching over 10 bases. With 6 bases clipped from V and 0 bases from J, the junction kept 5 bases outside the gene matches. Germline V CDR1 and CDR2: MNHNY, SVGAGI (reference sequence). This CDR3 is 16 amino acids long. The DNA of the CDR3 is TGTGCCAGCAGCTTTAGACAGGGGGCTAGCAATCAGCCCCAGCATTTT. Translated, it gives CASSFRQGASNQPQHF.

The J gene is TRBJ2-1, the V gene TRBV4-1; TRBD2 agrees at 11 bases. The CDR3 extends over 16 amino acids. CDR1 is MGHRA, CDR2 YSYEKL, per germline. The junction had 6 bases not matched to a gene; V was cut back by 0 bases and J by 8 bases. The chain's CDR3 is CASSQDLAGGVDEQFF. The CDR3 nucleotides are TGCGCCAGCAGCCAAGACTTAGCGGGGGGGGTCGATGAGCAGTTCTTC.

This clone was seen a few times. The chain joins TRBV19 to TRBJ1-5, with TRBD1 identical over 10 bases. In germline, CDR1 is LNHDA, CDR2 SQIVND (reference sequence). CDR3 length: 17 amino acids. V shed 5 bases, J shed 4 bases, and the junction held 11 bases outside the gene matches. CDR3 coding DNA: TGTGCCAGTAGTGAAGCCGGGACAGGGGCCTCTAATCAGCCCCAGCATTTT. Translation gives CASSEAGTGASNQPQHF.

The table lists this clone with a count of one. The chain links TRBV4-3 to TRBJ2-2; no definite D call. V gave up 1 base and J gave up 8 bases, with 5 bases separating them. Looked up from germline, CDR1 is LGHNA and CDR2 is YSLEER. The CDR3 sequence is 12 residues long. CDR3: CASSQVPGELFF. As DNA, the CDR3 is TGCGCCAGCAGCCAAGTTCCGGGGGAGCTGTTTTTT.

The V and J genes are TRBV19 and TRBJ2-2; a possible D gene is TRBD1 (6 bases). Germline CDR1 LNHDA, CDR2 SQIVND (reference sequence). V was cut by 5 bases and J by 0 bases, with 10 bases left in between. CDR3 size: 15 residues. The CDR3: CASSLRGTNTGELFF. CDR3 coding DNA: TGTGCCAGTAGTCTCAGGGGTACGAACACCGGGGAGCTGTTTTTT.

DNA of the CDR3: TGTGCCAGCATGACAGGGGGCACTGGAAACACCATATATTTT. Translating it yields CASMTGGTGNTIYF. The chain combines TRBV7-2 with TRBJ1-3; 10 bases line up with TRBD1. The V gene end was trimmed by 7 bases and the J gene end by 2 bases; junction bases not matched to a gene: 2. This CDR3 is built from 14 residues. CDR1 is SGHTA and CDR2 is FQGNSA in the germline V gene.

This clone was seen only once. The J gene is TRBJ1-2, the V gene TRBV7-2, with D perhaps TRBD1 (5 bases). This CDR3 region has 15 residues. CDR1 and CDR2 from the germline V gene are SGHTA and FQGNSA. V was cut by 2 bases and J by 7 bases, with 17 bases left in between. CDR3 nucleotide sequence: TGTGCCAGCAGCTTAAGTATTGGGGCAGGTGTTGGCTACACCTTC. Its protein is CASSLSIGAGVGYTF.

The V call is TRBV3-1 (or the pseudogene TRBV3-2), the J call TRBJ2-2; 11 nucleotides line up with TRBD2. From germline, CDR1 is LGHDT and CDR2 YNNKEL (reference sequence). The CDR3 length is 17 residues. V gave up 4 bases and J gave up 4 bases; unmatched junction bases: 8. The CDR3 here is CASSPPTSGSGTGELFF. The CDR3 coding sequence is TGTGCCAGCAGCCCCCCCACTAGCGGGAGCGGCACCGGGGAGCTGTTTTTT.

The rearrangement links TRBV5-6 to TRBJ2-7; 7 positions match TRBD2. V was clipped by 5 bases and J by 9 bases; unmatched bases: 11. This CDR3 region has 13 residues. CDR1 is SGHDT, CDR2 YYEEEE, per germline. CDR3 DNA: TGTGCCAGCAGGCTTGGGGGGAGGGATCGGCAGTACTTC. Translated, it gives CASRLGGRDRQYF.

This chain links TRBV7-2 with TRBJ2-1, with 7 bases lining up with TRBD2. The CDR3 is 14 residues long. The V gene end was trimmed by 6 bases and the J gene end by 9 bases; junction bases not matched to a gene: 11. Germline values: CDR1 SGHTA, CDR2 FQGNSA. CDR3 bases: TGTGCCAGCAGGAATGGGAGGGAGGTCGGTGAGCAGTTCTTC. This translates into CASRNGREVGEQFF.

This chain links TRBV28 with TRBJ2-7; 8 bases map to TRBD1. V gave up 2 bases and J gave up 4 bases; unmatched junction bases: 4. The CDR3 contains 14 residues. CDR1 is MDHEN and CDR2 is SYDVKM in the germline V gene. The CDR3 loop is CASSLGQGAYEQYF. CDR3 nucleotides: TGTGCCAGCAGTTTAGGTCAGGGGGCGTACGAGCAGTACTTC.

V is TRBV18 and J is TRBJ2-1; tentative D call: TRBD1 (6 bases). Per the germline V gene, CDR1 is KGHSH and CDR2 is LQKENI. V was pared by 6 bases and J by 10 bases, with 16 bases between. This CDR3 is 13 amino acids long. The CDR3 spells CASSPPTGREQFF. The CDR3 nucleotides are TGTGCCAGCTCCCCTCCGACAGGTCGAGAGCAGTTCTTC.

The gene calls are TRBV13 and TRBJ2-1; possibly TRBD1 for D (6 bases). This CDR3 has 16 amino acids. Trimming removed 1 base at V and 10 bases at J, with 20 bases between. In germline, CDR1 is PRHDT, CDR2 FYEKMQ (reference sequence). Here the CDR3 reads CASSLELAGAHGEQFF. DNA for the CDR3: TGTGCCAGCAGCTTAGAATTAGCAGGGGCCCACGGGGAGCAGTTCTTC.

The chain carries TRBV5-1 and TRBJ2-6; a weak D match, TRBD1 (5 bases). CDR3 length: 18 amino acids. V dropped 4 bases and J dropped 2 bases, with 19 bases sitting between them. CDR1 SGHRS and CDR2 YFSETQ come from the germline V gene. CDR3 in DNA: TGCGCCAGCAGCCTCAGGGTCAGCCCAGAACCTGGGGCCAACGTCCTGACTTTC. Translating it yields CASSLRVSPEPGANVLTF.

J is TRBJ1-1 and V is TRBV27; D is undetermined. Germline V gene sequence: CDR1 MNHEY, CDR2 SMNVEV (reference sequence). This CDR3 is built from 13 residues. V lost 10 bases and J lost 7, with 19 bases in between. The CDR3 loop reads CAIPGAGEVEAFF. Written as DNA, the CDR3 is TGTGCCATCCCAGGCGCCGGGGAAGTTGAAGCTTTCTTT.

The V gene is TRBV3-1 (or the pseudogene TRBV3-2), the J gene TRBJ2-7; no clear D gene. From germline, CDR1 is LGHDT and CDR2 YNNKEL (reference sequence). This CDR3 has 14 residues. V lost 1 base, J lost 6 bases, and 13 bases lay in between. In DNA form, the CDR3 reads TGTGCCAGCAGCCAAGCTGTAGCTTTCGGCGAGCAGTACTTC. Residues: CASSQAVAFGEQYF.

The chain has TRBV7-6 and TRBJ2-1; 8 nucleotides agree with TRBD2. This CDR3 has 12 residues. Germline CDR1 and CDR2: SGHVS and FNYEAQ. The V gene end was trimmed by 4 bases and the J gene end by 12 bases; junction bases not matched to a gene: 5. The CDR3 reads CASSSPAGVQFF. In DNA form, the CDR3 reads TGTGCCAGCAGCTCCCCAGCGGGAGTGCAGTTCTTC.

The chain has TRBV19 and TRBJ1-6; 10 bases agree with TRBD1. This CDR3 region has 14 residues. V lost 4 bases and J lost 6; bases outside the gene matches: 0. Germline lookup yields CDR1 LNHDA and CDR2 SQIVND (reference sequence). The CDR3 region has the DNA TGTGCCAGTAGTAGGGACAGGGGTAATTCACCCCTCCACTTT. Amino acids: CASSRDRGNSPLHF.

V and J are TRBV18 and TRBJ2-1, with 10 bases identical to TRBD2. Germline CDR1 is KGHSH and CDR2 is LQKENI. V dropped 2 bases and J dropped 4; count of bases not matched to a gene: 5. The CDR3 length is 16 residues. This CDR3 reads CASSPGTSGTYNEQFF. CDR3 coding DNA: TGTGCCAGCTCACCAGGAACTAGCGGGACTTACAATGAGCAGTTCTTC.

This chain joins TRBV6-2 or TRBV6-3 and TRBJ2-2; D not certain. The V end lost 4 bases, the J end lost 3 bases, and 6 bases lay between the germline ends. CDR3 length equals 13 residues. The germline CDR1 and CDR2 sequences are MNHEY and SVGEGT. DNA of the CDR3: TGTGCCAGCAGTTCCCTATACACCGGGGAGCTGTTTTTT. This codes for CASSSLYTGELFF.

The rearrangement uses TRBV6-5 and TRBJ1-1; the D is unclear. CDR1 is MNHEY and CDR2 is SVGAGI in the germline V gene. The CDR3 is 14 amino acids. V was shortened by 5 bases and J by 2 bases, with 12 bases between the two germline ends. CDR3 DNA: TGTGCCAGCAGTCCGGTAGTAATAAACACTGAAGCTTTCTTT. Encoded protein: CASSPVVINTEAFF.

This rearrangement joins TRBV12-3 or TRBV12-4 to TRBJ1-5; the D is unclear. Trimming took off 5 bases at V and 9 bases at J, with 11 bases between the two ends. This CDR3 has 12 amino acids. As DNA, the CDR3 is TGTGCCAGCAGTCCGTCCTCCGGGCCCCAGCATTTT. Its translation is CASSPSSGPQHF.

The chain joins TRBV7-9 to TRBJ2-6, with a weak D call TRBD1 (6 bases). Germline CDR1 reads SEHNR; CDR2 reads FQNEAQ (reference sequence). The ends were cut back, 5 bases at V and 1 base at J, with 9 bases in the middle. CDR3 size: 15 residues. The CDR3 sequence is CASSHRVSGANVLTF. The CDR3, as DNA: TGTGCCAGCAGCCACAGGGTATCTGGGGCCAACGTCCTGACTTTC. The full variable domain, in which reference TRBV7-9 and TRBJ2-6 provide the parts outside the CDR3, is DTGVSQNPRHKITKRGQNVTFRCDPISEHNRLYWYRQTLGQGPEFLTYFQNEAQLEKSRLLSDRFSAERPKGSFSTLEIQRTEQGDSAMYLCASSHRVSGANVLTFGAGSRLTVL.

The J gene is TRBJ1-4, the V gene TRBV5-4, with 9 bases matching TRBD1. Trimming at V came to 3 bases and at J to 3 bases, leaving 3 bases not matched to a gene. The CDR3 loop spans 15 amino acids. Germline assignment: CDR1 SGHNT and CDR2 YYREEE (reference sequence). Written as DNA, the CDR3 is TGTGCCAGCAGCTCCAGACAGGGGGCTAATGAAAAACTGTTTTTT. As protein: CASSSRQGANEKLFF.

The rearrangement links TRBV6-2 or TRBV6-3 to TRBJ2-1; 7 bases align to TRBD2. V was pared by 5 bases and J by 3 bases, with 7 bases of the junction left unmatched. CDR1 and CDR2 from the germline V gene are MNHEY and SVGEGT. This CDR3 region has 15 residues. CDR3 DNA sequence: TGTGCCAGCAGTGGCATGGGAGGGTTCTACAATGAGCAGTTCTTC. Amino acids: CASSGMGGFYNEQFF.

The J gene is TRBJ1-2, the V gene TRBV28, with unresolved D. CDR1 MDHEN and CDR2 SYDVKM come from the germline V gene. Trimming stripped 4 bases from V and 8 bases from J, with 26 bases between. The CDR3 runs 17 residues. The CDR3 coding sequence is TGTGCCAGCAGTTCCCCGAAGGCCACGACAACCACCAGGGGCTACACCTTC. Its protein is CASSSPKATTTTRGYTF.

V is TRBV7-6 and J is TRBJ1-4, with 10 bases fitting TRBD1. This CDR3 is built from 15 residues. V lost 2 bases and J lost 4; bases outside the gene matches: 1. The V gene's germline CDR1 is SGHVS and CDR2 FNYEAQ. The CDR3 sequence: CASSLRTGGNEKLFF. The DNA of the CDR3 is TGTGCCAGCAGCTTACGGACAGGGGGTAATGAAAAACTGTTTTTT.